The 26 T cell receptor beta chains listed next were all sequenced from one sample in a study of regulatory T cells in long-lasting Graves disease. Investigators prepared the TCR beta libraries by applying iRepertoire HTBI primers and Arm-PCR of CDR3 regions. TCRdb reprocessed the multiplex PCR reads via MiXCR and lists one record per CDR3 protein. The table lists roughly 350,000 distinct CDR3 sequences, over 15% of them singletons. Time point here: newly diagnosed GD, antithyroid drugs for less than 3 months. Construction of the TCR library relied on RNA isolated from PBMCs. These sequences were also reported in another study, on T cells in Graves' hyperthyroidism and ophthalmopathy.

Sequenced here: peripheral blood mononuclear cells (PBMCs), sampled at new diagnosis, from a patient treated with antithyroid drugs. Receptors originate from a man aged 35-49 years with Graves disease.

The V and J genes are TRBV7-3 and TRBJ2-5; D not resolved. From germline, CDR1 is SGHTA and CDR2 FQGTGA. Trimming removed 1 base at V and 1 base at J, with 10 bases between. The CDR3 has 15 residues. This CDR3 is CASSLNKGSQETQYF. The DNA of the CDR3 is TGTGCCAGCAGCTTAAACAAGGGCAGCCAAGAGACCCAGTACTTC.

This clonotype was recorded many times. The V gene is TRBV18, the J gene TRBJ2-7; tentative D call: TRBD1 (5 bases). Between the trimmed V and J ends, which lost 0 bases and 2 bases, there was a span of 14 bases. The CDR3 sequence is 16 residues long. The germline CDR1 and CDR2 sequences are KGHSH and LQKENI. CDR3 nucleotide sequence: TGTGCCAGCTCACCACCGTCTAAGGGGAAGGCCTACGAGCAGTACTTC. It encodes CASSPPSKGKAYEQYF.

This clonotype showed up many times. The chain uses TRBV28 and TRBJ2-1; 8 positions match TRBD1. The CDR3 extends over 15 amino acids. CDR1 and CDR2 (germline): MDHEN, SYDVKM. After removal of 5 bases from V and 6 bases from J, the junction contained 9 bases not matched to a gene. CDR3 nucleotides: TGTGCCAGCAGTCCAGGGGGCGCGGCCGGCAATGAGCAGTTCTTC. The encoded protein is CASSPGGAAGNEQFF.

This clonotype was picked up many times. This sequence joins TRBV9 and TRBJ2-1; maybe TRBD1 (5 bases). The CDR3 totals 15 residues. Trimming took off 0 bases at V and 3 bases at J, with 10 bases between the two ends. Germline lookup yields CDR1 SGDLS and CDR2 YYNGEE. CDR3 in DNA: TGTGCCAGCAGCGTAGAAGGGGAAGGCTACAATGAGCAGTTCTTC. It is translated as CASSVEGEGYNEQFF.

The rearrangement links TRBV10-3 to TRBJ1-4, with D perhaps matching TRBD1 (6 bases). V lost 10 bases and J 4 bases, leaving 19 bases between the germline ends. The CDR3 spans 15 residues. Per the germline V gene, CDR1 is ENHRY and CDR2 is SYGVKD. CDR3 residues: CATTPDRRDNEKLFF. In nucleotides, the CDR3 is TGTGCCACCACCCCAGACAGGAGGGATAATGAAAAACTGTTTTTT.

This clonotype was detected many times. The chain carries TRBV6-1 and TRBJ1-2, with TRBD1 as a possible D gene (5 bases). CDR1 MNHNS and CDR2 SASEGT come from the germline V gene. V was clipped by 7 bases and J by 5 bases, with 20 bases between them. The CDR3 extends over 15 amino acids. The CDR3 protein is CASTPFRGLRYGYTF. The CDR3 bases are TGTGCCAGCACCCCTTTCCGGGGACTGCGATATGGCTACACCTTC.

This clonotype was observed at least ten times. The V call is TRBV6-1, the J call TRBJ1-2; D is perhaps TRBD1 (5 bases). V gave up 1 base and J gave up 7 bases, with 25 bases separating them. There are 18 residues in the CDR3. The germline gives CDR1 MNHNS, CDR2 SASEGT. CDR3 loop: CASSEGPLARTKRSGYTF. The CDR3 DNA reads as TGTGCCAGCAGTGAAGGTCCTTTAGCTCGGACAAAAAGATCTGGCTACACCTTC.

Many counts were recorded for this clonotype. The chain recombines TRBV2 with TRBJ1-1, with D uncertain. V was cut by 4 bases and J by 5 bases, with 14 bases left in between. The CDR3 has 14 amino acids. Germline-derived CDR1 and CDR2 are SNHLY and FYNNEI. The CDR3 is CASSARGPETEAFF. For the CDR3, the DNA is TGTGCCAGCAGTGCGCGTGGGCCGGAGACTGAAGCTTTCTTT.

This clonotype came up a few times. The chain uses TRBV5-1 and TRBJ2-7; TRBD1 is a possible D gene (6 bases). The CDR3 runs to 13 residues. The V end lost 1 base, the J end lost 5 bases, and 10 bases lay between the germline ends. The germline V gene encodes CDR1 SGHRS and CDR2 YFSETQ. CDR3 sequence (DNA): TGCGCCAGCAGCTTGAACAGGGTCCACGAGCAGTACTTC. Its translation: CASSLNRVHEQYF.

The chain recombines TRBV6-9 with TRBJ2-2; D remains unclear. V lost 3 bases, J lost 6 bases, and 8 bases lay in between. The CDR3 extends over 13 amino acids. Germline CDR1 MNHGY, CDR2 SVAAGI. The CDR3 is CASSYKGAGELFF. The CDR3 DNA sequence: TGTGCCAGCAGTTACAAGGGCGCCGGGGAGCTGTTTTTT.

This clonotype was counted a few times. CDR3 nucleotide sequence: TGCAGTGCTAGAGACTGGGACAGATACAATCAGCCCCAGCATTTT. It codes for CSARDWDRYNQPQHF. The V call is TRBV20-1, the J call TRBJ1-5, with TRBD1 identical over 7 bases. V shed 0 bases, J shed 3 bases, and the junction held 5 bases outside the gene matches. CDR1 and CDR2 (germline): DFQATT, SNEGSKA (reference sequence). The CDR3 is 15 residues long.

This clonotype turned up a few times. Germline and junction disagree at one end, which may indicate a read error. The chain couples TRBV6-6 to TRBJ2-1; D gene ambiguous. CDR1 and CDR2 (germline): MNHNY, SVGAGI (reference sequence). The CDR3 runs 13 residues. CDR3 sequence: CASSYSFRNGQFF. The CDR3 nucleotides read TGTGCCAGCAGTTACTCGTTCCGCAATGGGCAGTTCTTC.

This clonotype was seen at least ten times. The chain employs TRBV9 and TRBJ2-1; the match to TRBD1 covers 7 bases. Germline V CDR1 and CDR2: SGDLS, YYNGEE. V dropped 2 bases and J dropped 7; count of bases not matched to a gene: 12. The CDR3 totals 16 residues. This CDR3 reads CASSVTGTSLVNEQFF. CDR3 in DNA: TGTGCCAGCAGCGTGACAGGGACGTCTTTGGTTAATGAGCAGTTCTTC.

This clonotype was counted only a few times. A much larger clone differs by one base, so this may be a read error. This chain uses TRBV28 with TRBJ2-1, with 13 bases matching TRBD2. The V gene's germline CDR1 is MDHEN and CDR2 SYDVKM. With 6 bases clipped from V and 6 bases from J, the junction kept 5 bases outside the gene matches. This CDR3 spans 15 amino acids. The chain's CDR3 is CASSPGTSGANEQFF. The CDR3 region has the DNA TGTGCCAGCAGCCCCGGGACTAGCGGGGCCAATGAGCAGTTCTTC.

CDR3 amino acids: CASRKGLAGNTDTQYF. CDR3 sequence (DNA): TGTGCCAGCAGAAAAGGACTAGCGGGGAACACAGATACGCAGTATTTT. The chain employs TRBV28 and TRBJ2-3, with 12 bases matching TRBD2. Germline CDR1 is MDHEN and CDR2 is SYDVKM. V dropped 6 bases and J dropped 2; count of bases not matched to a gene: 6. The CDR3 is made up of 16 amino acids.

The J gene is TRBJ2-3, the V gene TRBV7-2; TRBD2 matches at 10 bases. Germline V CDR1 and CDR2: SGHTA, FQGNSA. The V and J ends lost 5 bases and 6 bases, in that order; junction bases with no gene match: 11. The CDR3 runs 16 residues. CDR3 in amino acids: CASSQGASGGPDTQYF. CDR3 in DNA: TGTGCCAGCAGCCAGGGGGCTAGCGGGGGTCCGGATACGCAGTATTTT.

The sample holds many counts of this clonotype. This chain uses TRBV6-1 with TRBJ1-1; the D gene is possibly TRBD1 (6 bases). The CDR3 covers 15 residues. V was shortened by 6 bases and J by 0 bases, with 14 bases between the two germline ends. CDR1 is MNHNS, CDR2 SASEGT, per germline. As DNA, the CDR3 is TGTGCCAGCAGCTCAATCCGACAGGTGAACACTGAAGCTTTCTTT. It yields the protein CASSSIRQVNTEAFF.

This clonotype has a count of ten or more. The rearrangement joins TRBV28 to TRBJ1-5; unclear D gene. The CDR3 length is 17 residues. CDR1 MDHEN and CDR2 SYDVKM come from the germline V gene. Trimming left V 5 bases short and J 0 bases short, with 17 bases between. CDR3 DNA sequence: TGTGCCAGCAGTACCCTGTGGAAGGGCCATAGCAATCAGCCCCAGCATTTT. Residues: CASSTLWKGHSNQPQHF.

This clonotype was picked up a small number of times. The V and J genes are TRBV6-2 or TRBV6-3 and TRBJ1-6; D may be TRBD1 (6 bases). Looked up from germline, CDR1 is MNHEY and CDR2 is SVGEGT. Trimming pared 5 bases from V and 12 bases from J, leaving 14 bases between. CDR3 length: 13 residues. CDR3 coding DNA: TGTGCCAGCAGTCCGACAGGAAACGGACCCCTCCACTTT. Protein product: CASSPTGNGPLHF.

The V and J genes are TRBV4-2 and TRBJ2-5; 9 nucleotides line up with TRBD1. Germline CDR1 LGHNA, CDR2 YNFKEQ. Trimming took 8 bases from V and 4 from J; bases not matched to a gene: 8. The CDR3 is made up of 14 amino acids. The DNA for the CDR3 is TGTGCCAGCGCCGGGACAGGGTCTTTAGAGACCCAGTACTTC. This gives the protein CASAGTGSLETQYF.

The CDR3 nucleotides are TGTGCCAGCAGTTCCGCAGCGGCTGGAAACACCATATATTTT. Translated: CASSSAAAGNTIYF. This chain links TRBV27 with TRBJ1-3; D gene unclear. CDR1 and CDR2 from the germline V gene are MNHEY and SMNVEV (reference sequence). The CDR3 is 14 residues long. Trimming shortened V by 4 bases and J by 2 bases, and 9 bases separated the two germline ends.

The table lists this clonotype with many counts. The chain's CDR3 is CASKVSGGHYGYTF. The CDR3 region has the DNA TGTGCCAGCAAGGTGTCAGGGGGGCACTATGGCTACACCTTC. The J gene is TRBJ1-2, the V gene TRBV2; 7 bases agree with TRBD1. There are 14 residues in the CDR3. V lost 7 bases, J lost 3 bases, and 8 bases stayed unmatched. Germline V gives CDR1 SNHLY, CDR2 FYNNEI.

The chain has TRBV6-1 and TRBJ2-1; D may be TRBD2 (6 bases). The CDR3 runs 13 residues. Trimming removed 5 bases from V and 6 bases from J, with 11 bases in between. The germline CDR1 and CDR2 sequences are MNHNS and SASEGT. CDR3 nucleotide sequence: TGTGCCAGCAGTAGGGTGGGAGGCAATGAGCAGTTCTTC. Amino acids: CASSRVGGNEQFF.

This chain joins TRBV29-1 and TRBJ2-7; D remains ambiguous. The germline V gene has CDR1 SQVTM and CDR2 ANQGSEA. The CDR3 is made up of 13 amino acids. CDR3 amino acids: CRATMGMAYEQYF. CDR3 coding DNA: TGCAGGGCCACGATGGGTATGGCCTACGAGCAGTACTTC.

This clonotype was counted only a few times. This chain uses TRBV5-1 with TRBJ2-2; D perhaps matches TRBD1 (6 bases). The CDR3 runs to 18 residues. The germline V gene has CDR1 SGHRS and CDR2 YFSETQ. Trimming cost V 3 bases and J 1 base, with 19 bases left between them. In DNA form, the CDR3 reads TGCGCCAGCAGCTGGGAACCCCCGGGACATCTGAACACCGGGGAGCTGTTTTTT. Its protein product is CASSWEPPGHLNTGELFF.

Only a few counts were recorded for this clonotype. The J gene is TRBJ2-6, the V gene TRBV20-1; the D gene is possibly TRBD2 (6 bases). Germline assignment: CDR1 DFQATT and CDR2 SNEGSKA (reference sequence). Deletions cut 1 base from V and 2 bases from J, with 12 bases between. This CDR3 has 16 residues. For the CDR3, the DNA is TGCAGTGCTAGAGGGGCGGGGTCGCCTGGGGCCAACGTCCTGACTTTC. Its protein product is CSARGAGSPGANVLTF.